Each of the 2 T cell receptor beta chains below was sequenced from the same sample in a study of regulatory T cells in long-lasting Graves disease. Building the TCR beta libraries relied on iRepertoire HTBI primers, and CDR3 regions underwent Arm-PCR. One entry per CDR3 protein results from TCRdb running MiXCR on the multiplex PCR reads. The table records 350,000 to 500,000 distinct CDR3 sequences, about 21% of them present only once. The time point: persistent/refractory GD, antithyroid drugs over 5 years with positive TRAb. Researchers made the TCR library from RNA that was extracted from PBMCs. The source material was peripheral blood mononuclear cells (PBMCs), sampled when the disease was refractory, from a patient treated with antithyroid drugs. These receptors came from a female donor with Graves disease.

In this sample, this clonotype turned up many times. V is TRBV5-8 and J is TRBJ2-5, with D possibly matching TRBD2 (7 bases). The CDR3 sequence is 15 residues long. Trimming shortened V by 3 bases and J by 1 base, and 13 bases separated the two germline ends. Germline V gives CDR1 SGHTS, CDR2 YDEGEE. The CDR3 region is CASSWGGGSQETQYF. The CDR3 bases are TGTGCCAGCAGCTGGGGGGGCGGGTCCCAAGAGACCCAGTACTTC.

V is TRBV6-1 and J is TRBJ1-2, with 7 bases fitting TRBD1. The CDR3 is 16 residues long. The germline V gene has CDR1 MNHNS and CDR2 SASEGT. Trimming at V came to 8 bases and at J to 8 bases, leaving 20 bases not matched to a gene. CDR3 sequence (DNA): TGTGCCAGCGGGACTCAACGACAGGGCACTGTCGGGGGCTACACCTTC. Protein: CASGTQRQGTVGGYTF.